A selection of T cell receptor beta chains follows, all from one sample in a study of cytomegalovirus exposure and HLA in healthy donors. Assay used: immunoSEQ multiplex PCR; TCRdb lists only in-frame clones, some missing. The sample includes about 240,000 clones, roughly 86% of them seen just once. Sequencing was performed on PBMCs. The receptors here all came from a woman aged 30 to 39 in good health and CMV-seropositive. Each CDR3 is given without its conserved first and last residue.

J gene	V gene	CDR3 length	CDR3 protein
TRBJ1-3	TRBV28	13	ASSLMAGSGNTIY
TRBJ1-1	TRBV15	12	ATERTGADTEAF
TRBJ2-2	TRBV6-4	12	ASSGTGSTGELF
TRBJ1-1	TRBV2	12	ASSYRGLNTEAF
TRBJ1-4	TRBV19	13	ASSARTGTSEKLF
TRBJ2-2	TRBV11-3	14	ASSFRSGSYTGELF
TRBJ2-5	TRBV15	13	ATSGGGGDGETQY
TRBJ1-1	TRBV19	12	ASSFRDRGTEAF
TRBJ1-5	TRBV6-1	11	ASVRGLDQPQH
TRBJ2-2	TRBV28	12	ASRSTGAKRELF
TRBJ1-4	TRBV12-5	10	ASGWGVEKLF
TRBJ2-5	TRBV10-3	14	AISESGDRFSETQY
TRBJ1-1	TRBV6-6	11	ASSWDRMEEAF
TRBJ1-4	TRBV6-5	13	ASSLGLPTNEKLF
TRBJ2-6	TRBV5-1	13	ASSWTGSGANVLT
TRBJ1-4	TRBV7-2	14	ASSLDWGATNEKLF
TRBJ1-5	TRBV27	14	ASSLLGGDSNQPQH
TRBJ2-1	TRBV6-4	14	ASSEVPGGASGEQF
TRBJ2-7	TRBV28	12	ASRPRGLAYEQY
TRBJ2-7	TRBV5-1	12	ASSLQANINEQY
TRBJ2-3	TRBV6-1	12	ASRLRRATDTQY
TRBJ2-7	TRBV19	12	ASSIAGEVYEQY
TRBJ2-7	TRBV5-1	10	ASGYSFYEQY
TRBJ2-1	TRBV29-1	9	SVPQGNEQF
TRBJ2-2	TRBV27	14	ASSILAGGVTGELF
TRBJ2-3	TRBV9	14	ASSANRDRAIDTQY
TRBJ1-1	TRBV29-1	11	SAKGQINTEAF
TRBJ1-1	TRBV19	10	ASSLYRGEAF
TRBJ2-2	TRBV10-3	12	AIRGLGLDGELF
TRBJ1-1	TRBV30	10	AWAQGHTEAF
TRBJ2-2	TRBV25-1	13	ASSERGGNTGELF
TRBJ2-7	TRBV19	14	ASSIAGGLAGGEQY
TRBJ2-7	TRBV27	14	ASSLAWGTGLYEQY
TRBJ1-2	TRBV19	12	ASSGGVGGYGYT
TRBJ2-6	TRBV15	12	ATSRDSGANVLT